The sequence of this TCR beta chain was determined in a study of blood T cell repertoires in COVID-19. In the original analysis: Counts of nucleated cells, estimated from reference gene primer amplification, were obtained. The assay was immunoSEQ multiplex PCR, and TCRdb's table has in-frame clones only and misses some. From that table come the V and J calls and clone size; the DNA was used to work out D and trimming. The sample carries about 210,000 clones, 85% recorded once. J gave up 0 bases and V 7 bases, and 4 bases lay outside the gene matches. This CDR3 region has 14 residues. CDR1 is SQVTM and CDR2 is ANQGSEA in the germline V gene.

This clonotype was obtained from a woman in her 70s with COVID-19, enrolled during active disease. The V call is TRBV29-1, the J call TRBJ1-5; 9 positions agree with TRBD1. Sample: peripheral blood. The CDR3 DNA reads as TGCAGCGCCTGGACAGGGGTTAGCAATCAGCCCCAGCATTTT. This encodes CSAWTGVSNQPQHF.